The present TCR beta chain was sequenced within a study of shared clonotypes between healthy human individuals. Across the whole study: A couple of women and a few men aged 18 to 49 served as donors. Study results and caveats: Clonotypes not shared had lower generation probabilities than those common to all four donors.

Replicate PCRs for sorted subsets used around 190 ng DNA; this equaled 25,000 to 35,000 T cell genomes. In the study's own analysis: Filtering differed for immunoSEQ, which gave only junction sequences without quality scores. Profiling relied on immunoSEQ multiplex PCR, and the TCRdb table lists in-frame clones only, not all of them. Clone size and the V and J calls come from that table; the DNA yielded D and trimming. The sample gives hundreds of thousands of clones, roughly 70% of which show up once; under 2% is in the top ten. This clone was picked up a small number of times. Its cognate antigen is unknown. Distinct nucleotide sequences in the sample also encode this CDR3. After removal of 2 bases from V and 4 bases from J, the junction contained 4 bases not matched to a gene. Per the germline V gene, CDR1 is SGHRS and CDR2 is YFSETQ. This CDR3 has 15 residues.

Sample: memory CD4+ T cells sorted from blood. The sample's subset: CD45RA-negative fraction. This TCR came from a woman in her twenties or thirties in good health. J is TRBJ2-1 and V is TRBV5-1; 9 bases are a match to TRBD2. CDR3 amino acids: CASSFSLAGYNEQFF. The CDR3 DNA reads TGCGCCAGCAGCTTTTCCCTAGCGGGATACAATGAGCAGTTCTTC.